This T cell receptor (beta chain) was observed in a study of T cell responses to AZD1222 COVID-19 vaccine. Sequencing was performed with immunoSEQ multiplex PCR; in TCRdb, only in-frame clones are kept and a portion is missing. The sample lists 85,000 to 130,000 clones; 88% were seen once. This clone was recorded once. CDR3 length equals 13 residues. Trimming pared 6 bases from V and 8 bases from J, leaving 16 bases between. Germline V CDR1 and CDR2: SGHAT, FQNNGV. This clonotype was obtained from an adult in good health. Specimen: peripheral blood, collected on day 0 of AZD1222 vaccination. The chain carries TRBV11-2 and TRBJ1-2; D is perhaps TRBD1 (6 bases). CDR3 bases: TGTGCCAGCAGGAAATCAGGGGTGAGAGGCTACACCTTC. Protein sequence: CASRKSGVRGYTF.